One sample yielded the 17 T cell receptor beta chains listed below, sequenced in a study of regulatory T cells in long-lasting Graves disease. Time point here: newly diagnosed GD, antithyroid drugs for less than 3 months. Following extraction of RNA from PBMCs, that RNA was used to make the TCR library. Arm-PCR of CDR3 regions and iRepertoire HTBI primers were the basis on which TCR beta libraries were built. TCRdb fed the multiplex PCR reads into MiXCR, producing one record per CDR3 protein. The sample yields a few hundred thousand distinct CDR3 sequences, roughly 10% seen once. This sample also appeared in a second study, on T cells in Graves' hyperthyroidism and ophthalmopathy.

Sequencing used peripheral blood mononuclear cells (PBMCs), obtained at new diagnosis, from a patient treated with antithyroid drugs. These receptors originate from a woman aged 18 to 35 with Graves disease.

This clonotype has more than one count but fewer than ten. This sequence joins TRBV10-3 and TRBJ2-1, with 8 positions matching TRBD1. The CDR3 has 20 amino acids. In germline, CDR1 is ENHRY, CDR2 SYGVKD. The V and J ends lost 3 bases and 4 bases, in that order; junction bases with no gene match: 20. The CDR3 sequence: CAISDPVPGQERVFYNEQFF. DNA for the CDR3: TGTGCCATCAGTGACCCCGTCCCGGGACAGGAAAGGGTTTTTTACAATGAGCAGTTCTTC.

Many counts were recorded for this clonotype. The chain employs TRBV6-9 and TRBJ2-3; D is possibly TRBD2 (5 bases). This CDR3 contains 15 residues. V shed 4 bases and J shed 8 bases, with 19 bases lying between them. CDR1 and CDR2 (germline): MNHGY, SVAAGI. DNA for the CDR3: TGTGCCAGCAGTTTACTAGGCCCTCCTTACACTACGCAGTATTTT. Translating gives CASSLLGPPYTTQYF.

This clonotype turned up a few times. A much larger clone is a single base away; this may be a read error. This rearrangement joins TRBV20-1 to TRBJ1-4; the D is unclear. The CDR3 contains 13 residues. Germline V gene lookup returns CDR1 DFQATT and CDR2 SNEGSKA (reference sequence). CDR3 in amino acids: CSARARDNEKPFF. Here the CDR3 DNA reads TGCAGTGCTAGAGCCAGAGATAATGAAAAACCGTTTTTT.

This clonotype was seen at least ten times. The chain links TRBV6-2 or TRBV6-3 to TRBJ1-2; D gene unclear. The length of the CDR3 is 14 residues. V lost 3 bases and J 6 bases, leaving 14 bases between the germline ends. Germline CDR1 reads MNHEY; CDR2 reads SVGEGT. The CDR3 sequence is CASSYGFGGDGYTF. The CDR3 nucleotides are TGTGCCAGCAGTTATGGGTTCGGAGGAGATGGCTACACCTTC.

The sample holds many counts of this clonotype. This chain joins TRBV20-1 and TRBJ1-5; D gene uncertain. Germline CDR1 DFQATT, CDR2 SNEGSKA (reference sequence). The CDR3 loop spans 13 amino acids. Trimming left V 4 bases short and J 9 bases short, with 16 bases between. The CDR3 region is CSATADGITPQHF. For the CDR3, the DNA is TGCAGTGCTACGGCCGACGGTATCACGCCCCAGCATTTT.

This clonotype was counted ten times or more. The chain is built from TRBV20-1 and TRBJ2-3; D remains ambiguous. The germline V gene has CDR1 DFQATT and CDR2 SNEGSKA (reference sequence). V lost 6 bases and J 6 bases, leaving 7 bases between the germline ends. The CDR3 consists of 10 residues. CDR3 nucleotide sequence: TGCAGTGCCGCGACGGATACGCAGTATTTT. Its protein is CSAATDTQYF.

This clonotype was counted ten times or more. CDR3 DNA sequence: TGTGCCAGCAGCGGGGATTTCACTAATGAAAAACTGTTTTTT. Its protein product is CASSGDFTNEKLFF. J is TRBJ1-4 and V is TRBV7-8, with D unclear. This CDR3 region has 14 residues. V shed 5 bases and J shed 2 bases, with 9 bases lying between them. CDR1 SGHVS and CDR2 FQNEAQ come from the germline V gene.

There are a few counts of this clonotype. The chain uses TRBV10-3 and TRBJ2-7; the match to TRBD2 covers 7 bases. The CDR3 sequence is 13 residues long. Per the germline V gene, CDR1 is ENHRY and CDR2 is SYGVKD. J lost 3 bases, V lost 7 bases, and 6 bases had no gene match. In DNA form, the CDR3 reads TGTGCCATCATGAGGGAGGGCCTCTACGAGCAGTACTTC. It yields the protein CAIMREGLYEQYF.

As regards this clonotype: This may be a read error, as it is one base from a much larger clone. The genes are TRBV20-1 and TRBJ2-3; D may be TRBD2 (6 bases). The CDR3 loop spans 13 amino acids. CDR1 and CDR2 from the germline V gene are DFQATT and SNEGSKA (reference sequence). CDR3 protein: CSARDAGIEAPYF. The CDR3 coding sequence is TGCAGTGCTAGAGATGCGGGAATCGAGGCCCCGTACTTC.

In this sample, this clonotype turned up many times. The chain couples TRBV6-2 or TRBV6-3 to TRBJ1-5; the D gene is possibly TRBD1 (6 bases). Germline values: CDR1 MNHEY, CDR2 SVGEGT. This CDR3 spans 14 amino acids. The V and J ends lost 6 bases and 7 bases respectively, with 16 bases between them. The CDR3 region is CASSRGDRIQPQHF. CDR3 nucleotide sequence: TGTGCCAGCAGCCGGGGAGACAGGATCCAGCCCCAGCATTTT.

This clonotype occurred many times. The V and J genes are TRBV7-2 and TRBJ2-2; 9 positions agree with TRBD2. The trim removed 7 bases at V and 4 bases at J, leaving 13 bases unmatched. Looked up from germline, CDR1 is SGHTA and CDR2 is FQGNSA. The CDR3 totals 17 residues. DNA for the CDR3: TGTGCCAGCACCCTCCCGAGGCGGGGGGGTATCACCGGGGAGCTGTTTTTT. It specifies CASTLPRRGGITGELFF.

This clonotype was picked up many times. The CDR3 here is CASSQLAGGYNEQFF. The CDR3 coding sequence is TGTGCCAGCAGTCAACTAGCGGGAGGGTACAATGAGCAGTTCTTC. The rearrangement joins TRBV14 to TRBJ2-1; 13 bases match TRBD2. The V gene end was trimmed by 6 bases and the J gene end by 4 bases; junction bases not matched to a gene: 3. Per the germline V gene, CDR1 is SGHDN and CDR2 is FVKESK. The CDR3 extends over 15 amino acids.

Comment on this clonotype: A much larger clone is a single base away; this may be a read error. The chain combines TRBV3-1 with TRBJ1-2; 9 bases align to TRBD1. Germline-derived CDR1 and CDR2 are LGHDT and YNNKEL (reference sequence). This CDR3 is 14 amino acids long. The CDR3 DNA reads TGTGCCAGCAGCATGGGACAGGGCGGCTATGGCTACATCTTC. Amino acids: CASSMGQGGYGYIF.

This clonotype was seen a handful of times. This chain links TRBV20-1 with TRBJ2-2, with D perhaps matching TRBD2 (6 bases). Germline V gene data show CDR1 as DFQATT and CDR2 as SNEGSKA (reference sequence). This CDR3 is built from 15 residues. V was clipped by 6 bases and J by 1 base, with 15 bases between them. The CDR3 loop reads CSALGAGLNTGELFF. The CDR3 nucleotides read TGCAGTGCCCTTGGGGCGGGGTTGAACACCGGGGAGCTGTTTTTT.

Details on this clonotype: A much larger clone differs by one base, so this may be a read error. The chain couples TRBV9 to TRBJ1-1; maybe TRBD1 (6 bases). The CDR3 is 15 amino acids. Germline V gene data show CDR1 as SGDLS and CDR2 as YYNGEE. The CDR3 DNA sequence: TGTGCCAGCAGCGTAGACTGGGGAAGGGACACTGAAGCTTCCTTT. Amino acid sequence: CASSVDWGRDTEASF.

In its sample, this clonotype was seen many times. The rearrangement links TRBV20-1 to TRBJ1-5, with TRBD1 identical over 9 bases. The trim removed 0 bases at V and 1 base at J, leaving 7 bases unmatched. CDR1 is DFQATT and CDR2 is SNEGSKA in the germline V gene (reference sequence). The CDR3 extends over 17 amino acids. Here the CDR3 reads CSARDQGQGASNQPQHF. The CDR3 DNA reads TGCAGTGCTAGAGATCAGGGACAGGGAGCAAGCAATCAGCCCCAGCATTTT.

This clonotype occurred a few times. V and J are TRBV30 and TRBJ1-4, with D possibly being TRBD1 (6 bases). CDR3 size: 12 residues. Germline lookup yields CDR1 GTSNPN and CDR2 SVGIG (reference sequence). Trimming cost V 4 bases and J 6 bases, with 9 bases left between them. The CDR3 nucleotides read TGTGCCTGGACGGGGGGGCATGAAAAACTGTTTTTT. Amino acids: CAWTGGHEKLFF.